A selection of T cell receptor beta chains follows, all from one sample in a study of T cell changes during pregnancy in multiple sclerosis. TCRdb keeps only in-frame clones here, not all; method: immunoSEQ multiplex PCR. The table lists roughly 69,000 clones, approximately 91% of them singletons. The starting material was peripheral blood, obtained in the third trimester of pregnancy. These receptors came from a female donor with multiple sclerosis, enrolled in a pregnancy study. Both conserved end residues are part of each CDR3. The order of the fields is J gene, V gene, clone size, D gene, CDR3 protein, CDR3 DNA. A D gene is named only where the DNA matches it firmly. Not every row has a clone size; where given, it reads once, few, many or a size class.

TRBJ1-1	TRBV2	-	-	CASSGVLGSLEAFF	TGTGCCAGCAGCGGCGTTTTGGGGAGCCTGGAAGCTTTCTTT
TRBJ2-5	TRBV7-3	once	TRBD2	CASSLTSGAYQETQYF	TGTGCCAGCAGCTTGACTAGCGGGGCGTACCAAGAGACCCAGTACTTC
TRBJ2-5	TRBV5-1	few	-	CASSLSVGAGRETQYF	TGCGCCAGCAGCTTGTCGGTTGGGGCAGGGCGAGAGACCCAGTACTTC
TRBJ1-4	TRBV4-1	-	-	CASSPGIDRDLFF	TGCGCCAGCAGCCCTGGTATCGATCGGGATCTGTTTTTT
TRBJ1-1	TRBV15	-	-	CATSRVFAEAFF	TGTGCCACCAGCAGAGTCTTCGCTGAAGCTTTCTTT
TRBJ1-1	TRBV29-1	-	-	CSVVGGTETFF	TGCAGCGTTGTAGGTGGGACTGAAACTTTCTTT
TRBJ2-3	TRBV5-1	-	TRBD2	CASSDSGGGTDTQYF	TGCGCCAGCAGCGATAGCGGGGGGGGCACAGATACGCAGTATTTT
TRBJ1-5	TRBV19	-	TRBD1	CASRDRENQPQHF	TGTGCCAGTAGAGACAGGGAGAATCAGCCCCAGCATTTT
TRBJ1-6	TRBV7-3	-	TRBD1	CASSLGPGGTPLHF	TGTGCCAGCAGCTTAGGCCCAGGGGGTACACCCCTCCACTTT
TRBJ1-1	TRBV29-1	-	-	CSVARSRDTEAFF	TGCAGCGTTGCGCGGAGTCGGGACACTGAAGCTTTCTTT
TRBJ2-5	TRBV28	-	TRBD1	CASSLGTGTGEETQYF	TGTGCCAGCAGTTTAGGTACCGGGACAGGGGAAGAGACCCAGTACTTC
TRBJ1-1	TRBV5-6	-	TRBD1	CASSFVEGAGSGAFF	TGTGCCAGCAGCTTCGTAGAGGGGGCAGGGAGTGGAGCTTTCTTT
TRBJ1-1	TRBV11-2	-	TRBD1	CASSTRRGMNTEAFF	TGTGCCAGCAGCACCCGCAGGGGGATGAACACTGAAGCTTTCTTT
TRBJ1-2	TRBV5-1	-	TRBD1	CASSLGQGAGGYTF	TGCGCCAGCAGCTTGGGACAGGGGGCGGGAGGCTACACCTTC
TRBJ1-5	TRBV30	-	-	CAWSVHQGSNQPQHF	TGTGCCTGGAGTGTACACCAGGGCAGCAATCAGCCCCAGCATTTT
TRBJ1-1	TRBV5-1	once	TRBD1	CASSVGTAAEAFF	TGCGCCAGCAGCGTCGGGACAGCGGCCGAAGCTTTCTTT
TRBJ2-3	TRBV13	-	TRBD2	CASSLRAGGQTDTQYF	TGTGCCAGCAGCTTGAGGGCGGGGGGGCAGACAGATACGCAGTATTTT
TRBJ1-1	TRBV15	-	-	CATSKAWGVTEAFF	TGTGCCACCAGCAAGGCATGGGGGGTCACTGAAGCTTTCTTT
TRBJ2-5	TRBV28	-	-	CASSLGQGWLETQYF	TGTGCCAGCAGTTTGGGGCAGGGGTGGCTGGAGACCCAGTACTTC
TRBJ1-1	TRBV9	-	-	CASSAQMDTEAFF	TGTGCCAGCAGCGCCCAGATGGACACTGAAGCTTTCTTT
TRBJ2-1	TRBV11-3	-	-	CASSPGGNEQFF	TGTGCCAGCAGCCCAGGAGGGAATGAGCAGTTCTTC
TRBJ2-1	TRBV28	-	-	CASSSTDDSYNEQFF	TGTGCCAGCAGTTCGACAGACGACTCTTACAATGAGCAGTTCTTC
TRBJ2-6	TRBV2	-	-	CASSEVGHSGANVLTF	TGTGCCAGCAGTGAAGTGGGACACTCTGGGGCCAACGTCCTGACTTTC
TRBJ1-4	TRBV6-5	-	-	CASSIGVFPSEKLFF	TGTGCCAGCAGCATCGGGGTTTTTCCTAGTGAAAAACTGTTTTTT
TRBJ1-2	TRBV7-2	-	TRBD1	CASSPGAGGYGYTF	TGTGCCAGCAGCCCCGGGGCAGGGGGATATGGCTACACCTTC
TRBJ1-2	TRBV11-1	-	TRBD1	CASSSDRDFTGYTF	TGTGCCAGCAGCTCGGACAGGGACTTTACTGGCTACACCTTC
TRBJ1-1	TRBV28	-	-	CASSIRGTEAFF	TGTGCCAGCAGTATCAGGGGAACTGAAGCTTTCTTT